These T cell receptor beta chains were read from a single sample in a study of technical replicates of blood from several donors. Assay used: immunoSEQ multiplex PCR; TCRdb lists only in-frame clones, some missing. Here the sample spans tens of thousands of clones, about nine tenths being singletons. The sequenced material came from T cells isolated from PBMCs. These receptors were taken from a human donor in good health. Both conserved end residues are part of each CDR3. The order of the fields is V gene, J gene, CDR3 protein.

v_gene: TRBV11-2; j_gene: TRBJ1-1; CDR3aa: CASSLVRQGPGNTEAFF
v_gene: TRBV13; j_gene: TRBJ2-4; CDR3aa: CASSFQERAKNIQYF
v_gene: TRBV10-2; j_gene: TRBJ1-2; CDR3aa: CASFLDGYTF
v_gene: TRBV19; j_gene: TRBJ2-5; CDR3aa: CASSRPGIQETQYF
v_gene: TRBV6-6; j_gene: TRBJ1-4; CDR3aa: CASSYDSATNEKLFF
v_gene: TRBV13; j_gene: TRBJ2-1; CDR3aa: CASSPLLSESGTSKQFF
v_gene: TRBV7-9; j_gene: TRBJ1-2; CDR3aa: CASSLDRDSYTF
v_gene: TRBV7-9; j_gene: TRBJ1-4; CDR3aa: CASSLVTGYGEKLFF
v_gene: TRBV15; j_gene: TRBJ2-3; CDR3aa: CATSAIGEITSTDTQYF
v_gene: TRBV27; j_gene: TRBJ1-2; CDR3aa: CASSWDRGNGYTF
v_gene: TRBV6-1; j_gene: TRBJ2-5; CDR3aa: CASSDFLRLALPAQYF
v_gene: TRBV4-3; j_gene: TRBJ2-3; CDR3aa: CASSQGVSGSSTDTQYF
v_gene: TRBV7-3; j_gene: TRBJ2-5; CDR3aa: CASSLRGGLQETQYF
v_gene: TRBV5-1; j_gene: TRBJ1-2; CDR3aa: CASSLQTGQYYGYTF
v_gene: TRBV19; j_gene: TRBJ2-7; CDR3aa: CASGTSGMEYF
v_gene: TRBV19; j_gene: TRBJ1-3; CDR3aa: CASTTDSSGNTIYF
v_gene: TRBV9; j_gene: TRBJ2-1; CDR3aa: CASSVAGSLKNEQFF
v_gene: TRBV11-2; j_gene: TRBJ2-1; CDR3aa: CASSLTRNEQFF
v_gene: TRBV7-9; j_gene: TRBJ1-4; CDR3aa: CASSLVPGDEKLFF
v_gene: TRBV5-1; j_gene: TRBJ2-7; CDR3aa: CASSPTGSEQYF
v_gene: TRBV19; j_gene: TRBJ1-1; CDR3aa: CASSIQGSTEAFF
v_gene: TRBV13; j_gene: TRBJ1-1; CDR3aa: CASSYDRGGEAFF
v_gene: TRBV5-1; j_gene: TRBJ1-1; CDR3aa: CASSAGTALSNTEAFF
v_gene: TRBV7-3; j_gene: TRBJ1-2; CDR3aa: CASSLSGGQGYTF
v_gene: TRBV28; j_gene: TRBJ1-4; CDR3aa: CASRPGGNEKLFF
v_gene: TRBV27; j_gene: TRBJ2-3; CDR3aa: CASGLFAGDTQYF
v_gene: TRBV11-3; j_gene: TRBJ2-7; CDR3aa: CASSSSHTRDRGANAYEQYF
v_gene: TRBV7-3; j_gene: TRBJ2-3; CDR3aa: CASSFGNPGGLASDTQYF
v_gene: TRBV29-1; j_gene: TRBJ2-5; CDR3aa: CSANYLAGDGTQYF
v_gene: TRBV5-4; j_gene: TRBJ2-7; CDR3aa: CASSWAFGSGSIYEQYF
v_gene: TRBV6-1; j_gene: TRBJ1-3; CDR3aa: CASTPGASSGNTIYF
v_gene: TRBV29-1; j_gene: TRBJ2-1; CDR3aa: CSVESPGYNEQFF
v_gene: TRBV6-1; j_gene: TRBJ1-3; CDR3aa: CATIWQGSNTIYF
v_gene: TRBV18; j_gene: TRBJ2-1; CDR3aa: CASSPSVAGSAEQFF
v_gene: TRBV7-2; j_gene: TRBJ1-4; CDR3aa: CASSLLPPTNEKLFF
v_gene: TRBV5-4; j_gene: TRBJ2-7; CDR3aa: CASSLDGLAGGEQYF
v_gene: TRBV10-3; j_gene: TRBJ2-5; CDR3aa: CAISESGGGSRETQYF
v_gene: TRBV30; j_gene: TRBJ1-4; CDR3aa: CAWSQGKKLFF